What follows are 32 T cell receptor beta chains derived from one specimen sequenced in a study of response to subunit inactivated influenza vaccine. TCRdb ran MiXCR on the RT-PCR reads and lists one entry per CDR3 protein. The sample holds 400,000 to 550,000 distinct CDR3 sequences, 25% seen once. Specimen: CD4+ T cells sorted from PBMCs, collected about 5 days after vaccination. The receptors come from a man aged 50 to 60 who received an inactivated influenza vaccine.

This clonotype was seen only a few times. The chain joins TRBV11-2 to TRBJ2-7, with TRBD2 matching 9 bases. The CDR3 has 14 amino acids. V was clipped by 6 bases and J by 2 bases; unmatched bases: 5. Per the germline V gene, CDR1 is SGHAT and CDR2 is FQNNGV. The CDR3 spells CASSFSGSAYEQYF. Written as DNA, the CDR3 is TGTGCCAGCAGTTTTAGCGGGAGCGCCTACGAGCAGTACTTC.

The chain carries TRBV5-5 and TRBJ1-4, with unresolved D. Deletions cut 4 bases from V and 0 bases from J, with 13 bases between. Germline V gene lookup returns CDR1 SGHKS and CDR2 YYEKEE (reference sequence). The CDR3 runs to 16 residues. The CDR3 protein is CASSPLGSATNEKLFF. The CDR3 DNA reads as TGTGCCAGCAGCCCTCTCGGGAGTGCAACTAATGAAAAACTGTTTTTT.

The chain has TRBV18 and TRBJ2-5, with 8 nucleotides matching TRBD1. J gave up 1 base and V 1 base, and 2 bases lay outside the gene matches. The CDR3 totals 15 residues. The germline CDR1 and CDR2 sequences are KGHSH and LQKENI. The CDR3 reads CASSPRTGGQETQYF. DNA of the CDR3: TGTGCCAGCTCACCACGAACAGGGGGCCAAGAGACCCAGTACTTC.

The rearrangement joins TRBV7-8 to TRBJ1-2; D ambiguous. The V end lost 5 bases, the J end lost 2 bases, and 12 bases lay between the germline ends. Looked up from germline, CDR1 is SGHVS and CDR2 is FQNEAQ. The CDR3 extends over 14 amino acids. The CDR3 sequence: CASSVTGANYGYTF. The CDR3 DNA reads as TGTGCCAGCAGCGTAACGGGAGCCAACTATGGCTACACCTTC. Based on the CDR3 plus reference TRBV7-8 and TRBJ1-2, the full variable domain is GAGVSQSPRYKVAKRGQDVALRCDPISGHVSLFWYQQALGQGPEFLTYFQNEAQLDKSGLPSDRFFAERPEGSVSTLKIQRTQQEDSAVYLCASSVTGANYGYTFGSGTRLTVV.

The chain joins TRBV7-2 to TRBJ1-1; D call uncertain. The length of the CDR3 is 16 residues. V was shortened by 2 bases and J by 4 bases, with 17 bases between the two germline ends. Germline assignment: CDR1 SGHTA and CDR2 FQGNSA. CDR3 sequence (DNA): TGTGCCAGCAGCTTAAGTCCCTCCACTGGGTCCACTGAAGCTTTCTTT. It is translated as CASSLSPSTGSTEAFF.

This clonotype was seen only a few times. V gene TRBV4-3 combines with J gene TRBJ1-2; tentative D call: TRBD1 (5 bases). The germline gives CDR1 LGHNA, CDR2 YSLEER. The CDR3 has 13 residues. V gave up 4 bases and J gave up 7 bases, with 13 bases separating them. The CDR3 region has the DNA TGCGCCAGCAGCCCGAAATCCGGGGGTGGCTACACCTTC. The encoded protein is CASSPKSGGGYTF.

This chain links TRBV7-9 with TRBJ2-3; the D gene could be TRBD1 or TRBD2 (5 bases each). Germline CDR1 is SEHNR and CDR2 is FQNEAQ (reference sequence). CDR3 size: 17 residues. The V end lost 5 bases, the J end lost 0 bases, and 18 bases lay between the germline ends. The CDR3 here is CASSLSSGTVSTDTQYF. CDR3 DNA sequence: TGTGCCAGCAGCCTAAGCTCCGGGACCGTTAGCACAGATACGCAGTATTTT.

This clonotype was found a few times. The genes are TRBV5-1 and TRBJ2-2, with a tentative D call TRBD2 (5 bases). Looked up from germline, CDR1 is SGHRS and CDR2 is YFSETQ. This CDR3 contains 14 residues. V was cut by 4 bases and J by 5 bases, with 12 bases left in between. The CDR3: CASSVRLPTGELFF. The CDR3, as DNA: TGCGCCAGCAGCGTTAGACTACCGACCGGGGAGCTGTTTTTT.

This clonotype showed up just a few times. J is TRBJ1-5 and V is TRBV10-3; no firm D call. In germline, CDR1 is ENHRY, CDR2 SYGVKD. CDR3 length: 13 residues. V lost 4 bases to trimming and J lost 8 bases, with 12 bases between them. DNA for the CDR3: TGTGCCATCAGTGGGGGTGGAGGTGAGCCCCAGCATTTT. Translated, it gives CAISGGGGEPQHF.

The V and J genes are TRBV29-1 and TRBJ2-1, with TRBD2 matching 7 bases. Trimming cost V 4 bases and J 2 bases; bases outside gene matches: 5. CDR1 SQVTM and CDR2 ANQGSEA come from the germline V gene. The CDR3 covers 14 residues. The CDR3 here is CSVGGRGAYNEQFF. CDR3 DNA sequence: TGCAGCGTTGGCGGCCGGGGGGCCTACAATGAGCAGTTCTTC.

In its sample, this clonotype was seen a few times. The chain has TRBV7-2 and TRBJ1-5; D perhaps matches TRBD1 (5 bases). Deletions cut 5 bases from V and 0 bases from J, with 11 bases between. The CDR3 is made up of 15 amino acids. The V gene's germline CDR1 is SGHTA and CDR2 FQGNSA. The CDR3 sequence: CASSLGTFSNQPQHF. CDR3 bases: TGTGCCAGCAGCCTTGGGACTTTTAGCAATCAGCCCCAGCATTTT.

V and J are TRBV20-1 and TRBJ2-3, with 11 nucleotides matching TRBD2. The ends lost 2 bases at V and 4 bases at J; junction bases unmatched: 2. Germline V lookup: CDR1 DFQATT, CDR2 SNEGSKA (reference sequence). The CDR3 has 14 amino acids. CDR3 DNA: TGCAGTGCTAGAACTAGCGGGAGACCAGATACGCAGTATTTT. Its protein is CSARTSGRPDTQYF.

The V gene is TRBV29-1, the J gene TRBJ2-1; no definite D call. The CDR3 is made up of 11 amino acids. Trimming took off 5 bases at V and 10 bases at J, with 12 bases between the two ends. Germline V gene data show CDR1 as SQVTM and CDR2 as ANQGSEA. The CDR3 coding sequence is TGCAGCGTTACCCTGGCGGTGGAGCAGTTCTTC. This translates into CSVTLAVEQFF.

The rearrangement joins TRBV20-1 to TRBJ1-1; TRBD1 is a possible D gene (5 bases). The CDR3 has 13 amino acids. The germline V gene has CDR1 DFQATT and CDR2 SNEGSKA (reference sequence). Between the trimmed V and J ends, which lost 0 bases and 7 bases, there was a span of 12 bases. CDR3 sequence (DNA): TGCAGTGCTAGAGATAGTTTGCAGGGTGAAGCTTTCTTT. This codes for CSARDSLQGEAFF.

This chain connects TRBV10-1 to TRBJ2-3, with D perhaps TRBD1 or TRBD2 (5 bases each). The CDR3 is 13 residues long. From germline, CDR1 is WNHNN and CDR2 SYGVQD (reference sequence). The V end lost 10 bases, the J end lost 1 base, and 12 bases lay between the germline ends. This CDR3 reads CANPGTGTDTQYF. The CDR3, as DNA: TGCGCCAACCCGGGGACGGGCACAGATACGCAGTATTTT.

This clonotype showed up just a few times. The CDR3 region is CAISFVAGGTSTDTQYF. The CDR3 DNA follows: TGTGCCATCAGTTTTGTAGCGGGAGGCACTAGCACAGATACGCAGTATTTT. This chain uses TRBV10-3 with TRBJ2-3; 10 positions match TRBD2. Germline V gives CDR1 ENHRY, CDR2 SYGVKD. The CDR3 is 17 amino acids. V dropped 5 bases and J dropped 0; count of bases not matched to a gene: 8.

This chain connects TRBV4-3 to TRBJ2-1; 9 positions agree with TRBD2. CDR3 size: 15 residues. The J segment lost 7 bases and the V segment lost 2 bases, leaving 6 bases of the junction unmatched. Germline values: CDR1 LGHNA, CDR2 YSLEER. CDR3 coding DNA: TGCGCCAGCAGCCAACGAAGCGGGGGGATAAATGAGCAGTTCTTC. Protein: CASSQRSGGINEQFF.

This clonotype was counted only a few times. The chain uses TRBV20-1 and TRBJ2-1, with 9 bases lining up with TRBD2. The trim removed 6 bases at V and 4 bases at J, leaving 10 bases unmatched. CDR3 length: 15 residues. The germline CDR1 and CDR2 sequences are DFQATT and SNEGSKA (reference sequence). The CDR3 coding sequence is TGCAGTGCGGATGAAGCGGGAGGACTGTACAATGAGCAGTTCTTC. Protein product: CSADEAGGLYNEQFF.

This clonotype was picked up a small number of times. This chain joins TRBV5-1 and TRBJ2-1; 14 positions match TRBD2. V trimming: 7 bases; J trimming: 8 bases; junction bases outside the gene matches: 11. Germline assignment: CDR1 SGHRS and CDR2 YFSETQ. There are 16 residues in the CDR3. CDR3 coding DNA: TGCGCCAGCGCTAGACTAGCGGGAGGGTCGTTCCATGAGCAGTTCTTC. As protein: CASARLAGGSFHEQFF.

V and J are TRBV2 and TRBJ2-1; 14 positions match TRBD2. Germline CDR1 and CDR2: SNHLY and FYNNEI. V lost 1 base to trimming and J lost 9 bases; unmatched junction nucleotides: 2. The CDR3 has 15 residues. As DNA, the CDR3 is TGTGCCAGCAGTGAAGGACTAGCGGGGGGGTTTGAGCAGTTCTTC. As protein: CASSEGLAGGFEQFF.

The V and J genes are TRBV7-8 and TRBJ2-7, with D uncertain. The CDR3 totals 12 residues. The V end was cut by 5 bases, the J end by 3 bases, with 8 bases between. Germline loops: CDR1 SGHVS, CDR2 FQNEAQ. CDR3: CASSPHGYEQYF. Written as DNA, the CDR3 is TGTGCCAGCAGCCCTCACGGCTACGAGCAGTACTTC.

This clonotype was seen more than once but under ten times. This chain links TRBV11-2 with TRBJ2-7, with TRBD1 matching over 9 bases. The CDR3 is 14 amino acids. Per germline, CDR1 SGHAT and CDR2 FQNNGV. V shed 5 bases and J 6 bases; nucleotides not matched to a gene: 8. CDR3 nucleotides: TGTGCCAGCAGCCCCCGGGACAGGGTGGGCGAGCAGTACTTC. Protein product: CASSPRDRVGEQYF.

This rearrangement joins TRBV3-1 to TRBJ2-7; D remains unclear. The CDR3 sequence is 14 residues long. Trimming shortened V by 1 base and J by 3 bases, and 10 bases separated the two germline ends. Germline V gene data show CDR1 as LGHDT and CDR2 as YNNKEL (reference sequence). The CDR3 nucleotides read TGTGCCAGCAGCCAAGCGGGCCGGCACTACGAGCAGTACTTC. Translated, it gives CASSQAGRHYEQYF.

This chain connects TRBV4-2 to TRBJ2-1; 11 nucleotides agree with TRBD2. V was pared by 2 bases and J by 8 bases, with 5 bases of the junction left unmatched. This CDR3 contains 15 residues. Germline values: CDR1 LGHNA, CDR2 YNFKEQ. CDR3 sequence reads: CASSQISGGADEQFF. CDR3 DNA: TGTGCCAGCAGCCAAATTAGCGGGGGGGCCGATGAGCAGTTCTTC.

A few counts support this clonotype. The chain links TRBV15 to TRBJ2-7; tentatively, D is TRBD1 (5 bases). Per the germline V gene, CDR1 is LNHNV and CDR2 is YYDKDF (reference sequence). Trimming shortened V by 3 bases and J by 3 bases, and 6 bases separated the two germline ends. The CDR3 runs to 12 residues. CDR3 region: CATSRQGYEQYF. Written as DNA, the CDR3 is TGTGCCACCAGCAGGCAGGGCTACGAGCAGTACTTC.

J is TRBJ1-5 and V is TRBV5-5, with 9 bases identical to TRBD1. The length of the CDR3 is 16 residues. The J segment lost 4 bases and the V segment lost 4 bases, leaving 9 bases of the junction unmatched. Per the germline V gene, CDR1 is SGHKS and CDR2 is YYEKEE (reference sequence). The CDR3 is CASSRGGTGPNQPQHF. The CDR3, as DNA: TGTGCCAGCAGCCGTGGGGGGACAGGGCCAAATCAGCCCCAGCATTTT.

This clonotype was observed a few times. V gene TRBV4-2 combines with J gene TRBJ2-5; TRBD1 aligns across 8 bases. The CDR3 consists of 17 residues. Trimming cost V 0 bases and J 4 bases; bases outside gene matches: 10. Germline V gene sequence: CDR1 LGHNA, CDR2 YNFKEQ. The CDR3 spells CASSQEDDRGFTETQYF. In DNA form, the CDR3 reads TGTGCCAGCAGCCAAGAAGACGACAGGGGTTTTACAGAGACCCAGTACTTC.

This clonotype was seen more than once but under ten times. The V gene is TRBV20-1, the J gene TRBJ2-4; TRBD1 matches at 9 bases. The CDR3 is 13 amino acids. The germline gives CDR1 DFQATT, CDR2 SNEGSKA (reference sequence). The V segment lost 5 bases and the J segment 7 bases; nucleotides outside the gene matches: 6. DNA of the CDR3: TGCAGTGCTTTACAGGGGGCTATGAACATTCAGTACTTC. It yields the protein CSALQGAMNIQYF.

This chain joins TRBV10-1 and TRBJ2-1, with 16 nucleotides matching TRBD2. Germline trimming cut 6 bases from V and 9 bases from J; bases unmatched to any gene: 5. The CDR3 sequence is 15 residues long. Germline CDR1 reads WNHNN; CDR2 reads SYGVQD (reference sequence). This chain's CDR3 is CASSGTSGGASEQFF. For the CDR3, the DNA is TGCGCCAGCAGCGGGACTAGCGGGGGGGCCAGTGAGCAGTTCTTC.

This chain joins TRBV18 and TRBJ1-4; D is undetermined. The CDR3 loop spans 13 amino acids. Germline V gene data show CDR1 as KGHSH and CDR2 as LQKENI. Trimming removed 0 bases from V and 10 bases from J, with 9 bases in between. The CDR3 DNA sequence: TGTGCCAGCTCACCACCGCAGGCCGGAAAACTGTTTTTT. It specifies CASSPPQAGKLFF.

The V call is TRBV6-2 or TRBV6-3, the J call TRBJ2-7; D may be TRBD1 or TRBD2 (5 bases each). With 7 bases removed from V and 0 bases from J, the gap between germline ends came to 16 bases. The CDR3 runs 15 residues. Germline V lookup: CDR1 MNHEY, CDR2 SVGEGT. This CDR3 is CASNTAGTISYEQYF. The CDR3 nucleotides read TGTGCCAGCAATACAGCCGGGACGATCTCCTACGAGCAGTACTTC.

This chain connects TRBV6-5 to TRBJ2-1, with 8 positions matching TRBD2. V was pared by 0 bases and J by 5 bases, with 12 bases of the junction left unmatched. CDR3 length equals 18 residues. Germline assignment: CDR1 MNHEY and CDR2 SVGAGI. In nucleotides, the CDR3 is TGTGCCAGCAGTTACTCTCAAACCACTAGCGGAGCTAACAATGAGCAGTTCTTC. Translation: CASSYSQTTSGANNEQFF.